This note documents a single T cell receptor (beta chain) sequence. Its antigen is unidentified. The PCR ran on 60 Vbeta and 13 Jbeta primers. Profiled with immunoSEQ multiplex PCR; TCRdb holds only in-frame clones, not every one. This sample's table has approximately 70,000 clones. This entry is derived from a study of cytomegalovirus exposure and HLA in healthy donors. Points from the study as a whole: HLA alleles showed associations with approximately 15,000 TCR beta sequences in a later analysis, at a 0.05 false discovery rate.

This TCR was recovered from a woman between 40 and 50 years old in good health and CMV-seropositive. Material for sequencing was PBMCs.

For the CDR3, the DNA is TGTGCCAGCAGCGTAGGTTTGGGACAGGGGGAGGAGACCCAGTACTTC. Its protein is CASSVGLGQGEETQYF. This chain connects TRBV9 to TRBJ2-5; 11 bases line up with TRBD1. The junction had 6 bases not matched to a gene; V was cut back by 0 bases and J by 5 bases. Germline V gene sequence: CDR1 SGDLS, CDR2 YYNGEE. This CDR3 is built from 16 residues.